The clone carrying this T cell receptor (beta chain) was counted only a few times. Its antigen remains unknown. Sequencing used immunoSEQ multiplex PCR; TCRdb keeps in-frame clones, though not all of them. The sample lists under 200,000 clones, 92% occurring once. The CDR3 has 15 amino acids. Trimming at V came to 5 bases and at J to 0 bases, leaving 5 bases not matched to a gene. Germline-derived CDR1 and CDR2 are PRHDT and FYEKMQ (reference sequence). The sample comes from a study of T cell responses to AZD1222 COVID-19 vaccine. Findings and limits, study-wide: Mostly white British, mostly female donors; authors suggested clonal diversity may be underestimated. Spike was spanned by vaccine-associated CD4 TCRs, which were dominant at 160-218 and 743-854. Repertoire sampling occurred only after the peak T cell response. Elevations in Spike-specific TCR breadth and depth followed administration of two AZD1222 doses.

The sequencing used peripheral blood, collected 28 days after the second AZD1222 dose. The clonotype originates from an adult who received the AZD1222 COVID-19 vaccine. The chain couples TRBV13 to TRBJ2-3; 7 positions match TRBD1. CDR3 nucleotides: TGTGCCAGCAGCCATGGACAGGATAGCACAGATACGCAGTATTTT. Translated: CASSHGQDSTDTQYF.